The 19 T cell receptor beta chains presented below share a single source sample, sequenced in a study of blood T cells in healthy people across ages. With a J-beta primer mix and a sample-barcoded 5' primer, a second PCR ran roughly 6 to 12 cycles. TCRdb reprocessed the 5' RACE reads with MiXCR, giving one entry per CDR3 protein. The sample has about 1.8 million distinct CDR3 sequences; roughly 50% are singletons. Sequencing used blood. Receptors were obtained from a woman between 40 and 50 years old in good health.

The chain links TRBV7-8 to TRBJ1-6; tentative D call: TRBD1 (5 bases). CDR3 length equals 12 residues. Trimming removed 1 base at V and 14 bases at J, with 9 bases between. The germline V gene encodes CDR1 SGHVS and CDR2 FQNEAQ. CDR3 in DNA: TGTGCCAGCAGCTTAGGACGGGGCACCCTCCACTTT. It codes for CASSLGRGTLHF.

This clonotype has more than one count but fewer than ten. This sequence joins TRBV5-1 and TRBJ2-3, with D possibly being TRBD2 (5 bases). V was pared by 4 bases and J by 6 bases, with 18 bases between. There are 15 residues in the CDR3. Germline lookup yields CDR1 SGHRS and CDR2 YFSETQ. CDR3 residues: CASSPGKAEGDTQYF. The CDR3 DNA reads as TGCGCCAGCAGCCCTGGCAAGGCTGAGGGTGATACGCAGTATTTT. Drawing the rest from reference TRBV5-1 and TRBJ2-3, the complete variable domain is KAGVTQTPRYLIKTRGQQVTLSCSPISGHRSVSWYQQTPGQGLQFLFEYFSETQRNKGNFPGRFSGRQFSNSRSEMNVSTLELGDSALYLCASSPGKAEGDTQYFGPGTRLTVL.

This clonotype was seen once. The chain combines TRBV6-5 with TRBJ1-4; tentatively, D is TRBD1 (5 bases). Germline V gene sequence: CDR1 MNHEY, CDR2 SVGAGI. The CDR3 sequence is 16 residues long. The germline V and J ends were trimmed by 7 bases and 7 bases, with 22 bases remaining between them. DNA for the CDR3: TGTGCCAGCAAGACCCGGGACCCGAGGGACGGTGAAAAACTGTTTTTT. This translates into CASKTRDPRDGEKLFF.

In this sample, this clonotype turned up a few times. The genes are TRBV24-1 and TRBJ2-1; D is possibly TRBD2 (6 bases). The CDR3 has 10 amino acids. V dropped 9 bases and J dropped 14 bases, with 13 bases sitting between them. Germline V CDR1 and CDR2: KGHDR, SFDVKD. CDR3 sequence: CATLDEREFF. As DNA, the CDR3 is TGTGCCACCCTGGATGAGCGGGAGTTCTTC.

This chain connects TRBV7-2 to TRBJ1-1, with a weak D call TRBD1 (6 bases). The CDR3 length is 15 residues. The germline gives CDR1 SGHTA, CDR2 FQGNSA. Trimming removed 3 bases at V and 3 bases at J, with 14 bases between. CDR3 sequence (DNA): TGTGCCAGCAGCTTCAACCCGCAGGGGTACACTGAAGCTTTCTTT. This gives the protein CASSFNPQGYTEAFF.

The chain uses TRBV4-3 and TRBJ2-3; possible D gene TRBD2, 6 bases. Germline CDR1 reads LGHNA; CDR2 reads YSLEER. The V gene lost 0 bases and the J gene lost 2 bases, with 18 bases spanning the gap. The CDR3 runs to 18 residues. CDR3 region: CASSQEQPPAGFTDTQYF. In nucleotides, the CDR3 is TGCGCCAGCAGCCAAGAACAGCCGCCGGCGGGATTCACAGATACGCAGTATTTT.

The chain carries TRBV29-1 and TRBJ1-4, with TRBD1 identical over 9 bases. With 5 bases clipped from V and 7 bases from J, the junction kept 5 bases outside the gene matches. Germline CDR1 reads SQVTM; CDR2 reads ANQGSEA. CDR3 length: 13 amino acids. Here the CDR3 reads CSVLGQGTEKLFF. The DNA of the CDR3 is TGCAGCGTTCTTGGACAGGGGACTGAAAAACTGTTTTTT.

This chain links TRBV6-5 with TRBJ2-5; D call uncertain. The V gene's germline CDR1 is MNHEY and CDR2 SVGAGI. Deletions cut 6 bases from V and 3 bases from J, with 11 bases between. The CDR3 extends over 13 amino acids. Here the CDR3 DNA reads TGTGCCAGCAGCCACCGGGCAAAAGAGACCCAGTACTTC. This translates into CASSHRAKETQYF.

This clonotype was found once. The chain has TRBV7-9 and TRBJ2-1; 13 bases agree with TRBD2. CDR1 and CDR2 (germline): SEHNR, FQNEAQ (reference sequence). V gave up 5 bases and J gave up 2 bases; unmatched junction bases: 6. This CDR3 contains 17 residues. CDR3 region: CASSVTSGGAAYNEQFF. The CDR3 nucleotides read TGTGCCAGCAGCGTTACTAGCGGGGGGGCAGCCTACAATGAGCAGTTCTTC.

The rearrangement links TRBV2 to TRBJ2-2; 10 nucleotides match TRBD1. In germline, CDR1 is SNHLY, CDR2 FYNNEI. V shed 6 bases and J 7 bases; nucleotides not matched to a gene: 5. The CDR3 is made up of 14 amino acids. The CDR3: CASSADRGRGELFF. For the CDR3, the DNA is TGTGCCAGCAGCGCTGACAGGGGGCGCGGGGAGCTGTTTTTT.

This clonotype was counted only a few times. V usage is TRBV7-2 and J usage is TRBJ2-5; perhaps TRBD1 as D (8 bases). Germline CDR1 reads SGHTA; CDR2 reads FQGNSA. V was cut by 5 bases and J by 1 base, with 17 bases left in between. CDR3 length equals 16 residues. CDR3 in amino acids: CASSPQGGTTQETQYF. The CDR3 DNA reads TGTGCCAGCAGCCCACAGGGGGGGACGACCCAAGAGACCCAGTACTTC. Supplemented by reference TRBV7-2 and TRBJ2-5, the full variable domain reads GAGVSQSPSNKVTEKGKDVELRCDPISGHTALYWYRQSLGQGLEFLIYFQGNSAPDKSGLPSDRFSAERTGGSVSTLTIQRTQQEDSAVYLCASSPQGGTTQETQYFGPGTRLLVL.

The chain uses TRBV12-3 or TRBV12-4 and TRBJ2-1, with 9 bases lining up with TRBD1. This CDR3 is built from 15 residues. J lost 7 bases, V lost 5 bases, and 9 bases had no gene match. The CDR3 spells CASSTGQGIRNEQFF. Written as DNA, the CDR3 is TGTGCCAGCAGTACCGGACAGGGGATCAGAAATGAGCAGTTCTTC.

V is TRBV20-1 and J is TRBJ2-1; D gene uncertain. The assigned J gene may be wrong: the sequence end matches TRBJ2-7 better. Germline CDR1 DFQATT, CDR2 SNEGSKA (reference sequence). CDR3 length: 14 residues. This chain's CDR3 is CSASRGEGYYEQYF. CDR3 nucleotides: TGCAGTGCTAGCCGCGGCGAAGGTTACTACGAGCAGTACTTC.

This chain links TRBV7-2 with TRBJ2-5; D may be TRBD1 (5 bases). Deletions cut 4 bases from V and 2 bases from J, with 11 bases between. The CDR3 length is 14 residues. Germline CDR1 is SGHTA and CDR2 is FQGNSA. The CDR3 reads CASSSTQVQETQYF. CDR3 in DNA: TGTGCCAGCAGCTCAACACAGGTTCAAGAGACCCAGTACTTC.

The V and J genes are TRBV7-9 and TRBJ2-3, with 7 bases fitting TRBD1. The CDR3 is 17 residues long. Germline V gene sequence: CDR1 SEHNR, CDR2 FQNEAQ (reference sequence). V dropped 1 base and J dropped 2; count of bases not matched to a gene: 9. CDR3 region: CASSLDTGAISTDTQYF. The CDR3 DNA is TGTGCCAGCAGCTTAGATACAGGGGCCATTTCCACAGATACGCAGTATTTT.

V gene TRBV20-1 combines with J gene TRBJ1-1; no clear D gene. The CDR3 extends over 12 amino acids. Trimming took 0 bases from V and 4 from J, leaving 6 bases between them. CDR1 is DFQATT, CDR2 SNEGSKA, per germline (reference sequence). CDR3 sequence reads: CSAREGSTEAFF. CDR3 bases: TGCAGTGCTAGAGAGGGGAGCACTGAAGCTTTCTTT.

The J gene is TRBJ2-5, the V gene TRBV5-1; perhaps TRBD1 as D (5 bases). Germline values: CDR1 SGHRS, CDR2 YFSETQ. Deletions cut 0 bases from V and 1 base from J, with 10 bases between. The CDR3 spans 15 residues. The CDR3, as DNA: TGCGCCAGCAGCTTGGATATTAGGGGCCAAGAGACCCAGTACTTC. It translates to CASSLDIRGQETQYF.

This rearrangement joins TRBV20-1 to TRBJ2-4; a possible D gene is TRBD1 (6 bases). The CDR3 loop spans 15 amino acids. CDR1 is DFQATT, CDR2 SNEGSKA, per germline (reference sequence). The germline V and J ends were trimmed by 6 bases and 0 bases, with 15 bases remaining between them. CDR3 DNA sequence: TGCAGTGCGGATTCAGGGGTTCTAGCCAAAAACATTCAGTACTTC. It specifies CSADSGVLAKNIQYF.

The chain recombines TRBV5-1 with TRBJ2-7; D is possibly TRBD1 (5 bases). This CDR3 has 14 residues. Trimming took 0 bases from V and 5 from J, leaving 12 bases between them. The germline V gene has CDR1 SGHRS and CDR2 YFSETQ. The CDR3 loop reads CASSLEMQGHEQYF. The CDR3 region has the DNA TGCGCCAGCAGCTTGGAAATGCAGGGCCACGAGCAGTACTTC.